These 18 T cell receptor beta chains were all obtained from the same sample, sequenced in a study of cytomegalovirus exposure and HLA in healthy donors. Amplification used 60 Vbeta primers and 13 Jbeta primers. Method: immunoSEQ multiplex PCR; TCRdb's copy keeps in-frame clones and lacks some. This table has 130,000 or so clones, 80% to 90% appearing once. What was sequenced was PBMCs. Source of these receptors: a woman aged 18-29 years in good health and CMV-seropositive.

This clone was detected only a few times. The J gene is TRBJ1-5, the V gene TRBV6-1; the D gene is possibly TRBD1 (6 bases). The length of the CDR3 is 15 residues. Germline values: CDR1 MNHNS, CDR2 SASEGT. V lost 5 bases, J lost 0 bases, and 11 bases lay in between. CDR3 coding DNA: TGTGCCAGCAGTTGGACAGATTATAGCAATCAGCCCCAGCATTTT. This codes for CASSWTDYSNQPQHF.

This chain uses TRBV5-4 with TRBJ1-4; D may be TRBD1 (6 bases). This CDR3 is built from 15 residues. In germline, CDR1 is SGHNT, CDR2 YYREEE (reference sequence). Trimming took 1 base from V and 5 from J, leaving 12 bases between them. The CDR3 DNA follows: TGTGCCAGCAGCTTGACAGGGCTGGGGAATGAAAAACTGTTTTTT. Amino acid sequence: CASSLTGLGNEKLFF.

The chain couples TRBV28 to TRBJ2-3; D is possibly TRBD1 (7 bases). Trimming stripped 4 bases from V and 0 bases from J, with 11 bases between. This CDR3 is 15 amino acids long. In germline, CDR1 is MDHEN, CDR2 SYDVKM. The CDR3, as DNA: TGTGCCAGCAGTTACAGGGGAGGCAGCACAGATACGCAGTATTTT. This gives the protein CASSYRGGSTDTQYF.

The rearrangement joins TRBV7-3 to TRBJ1-1; perhaps TRBD1 as D (5 bases). Germline CDR1 SGHTA, CDR2 FQGTGA. V lost 5 bases to trimming and J lost 0 bases, with 16 bases between them. This CDR3 has 16 residues. The CDR3 region is CASSILPGLLNTEAFF. The DNA for the CDR3 is TGTGCCAGCAGCATACTACCGGGACTGCTGAACACTGAAGCTTTCTTT.

The chain joins TRBV10-3 to TRBJ2-5; perhaps TRBD1 as D (6 bases). Trimming removed 0 bases at V and 5 bases at J, with 10 bases between. The germline CDR1 and CDR2 sequences are ENHRY and SYGVKD. CDR3 length: 14 residues. CDR3 DNA: TGTGCCATCAGTGAGTCGAACAGGGCGGAGACCCAGTACTTC. Its protein is CAISESNRAETQYF.

The CDR3 sequence: CASSPSPQQGPHYGYTF. CDR3 sequence (DNA): TGTGCCAGCAGCCCTTCCCCCCAACAGGGGCCCCACTATGGCTACACCTTC. The rearrangement joins TRBV7-9 to TRBJ1-2; the match to TRBD1 covers 7 bases. Per the germline V gene, CDR1 is SEHNR and CDR2 is FQNEAQ (reference sequence). The CDR3 sequence is 17 residues long. Losses at the gene ends were 5 bases for V and 3 bases for J; bases not matched to a gene: 15.

The CDR3 spells CASSINPGNQPQHF. CDR3 bases: TGTGCCAGTAGTATTAACCCAGGGAATCAGCCCCAGCATTTT. The chain carries TRBV19 and TRBJ1-5; D may be TRBD1 (5 bases). Trimming pared 3 bases from V and 4 bases from J, leaving 10 bases between. This CDR3 contains 14 residues. Germline CDR1 and CDR2: LNHDA and SQIVND (reference sequence).

This clone has a handful of counts. The chain combines TRBV28 with TRBJ1-1, with D perhaps TRBD1 (6 bases). V lost 5 bases to trimming and J lost 3 bases, with 16 bases between them. This CDR3 is 15 amino acids long. Germline V gene sequence: CDR1 MDHEN, CDR2 SYDVKM. In DNA form, the CDR3 reads TGTGCCAGCAGTCCCCTCACAGGGAAGGACACTGAAGCTTTCTTT. Translated, it gives CASSPLTGKDTEAFF.

The chain is built from TRBV15 and TRBJ2-1, with 7 nucleotides matching TRBD1. The CDR3 loop spans 15 amino acids. The V and J ends lost 3 bases and 3 bases, in that order; junction bases with no gene match: 5. From germline, CDR1 is LNHNV and CDR2 YYDKDF (reference sequence). The CDR3 loop reads CATSRTGSGYNEQFF. CDR3 coding DNA: TGTGCCACCAGCAGGACAGGGAGCGGCTACAATGAGCAGTTCTTC.

The chain uses TRBV7-8 and TRBJ1-5; a possible D gene is TRBD1 (6 bases). Per germline, CDR1 SGHVS and CDR2 FQNEAQ. The germline V and J ends were trimmed by 5 bases and 1 base, with 12 bases remaining between them. The CDR3 spans 15 residues. The CDR3 bases are TGTGCCAGCAGCGTCCGGGGGGCGAGCAATCAGCCCCAGCATTTT. It yields the protein CASSVRGASNQPQHF. The complete variable domain, with remaining parts taken from reference TRBV7-8 and TRBJ1-5, reads GAGVSQSPRYKVAKRGQDVALRCDPISGHVSLFWYQQALGQGPEFLTYFQNEAQLDKSGLPSDRFFAERPEGSVSTLKIQRTQQEDSAVYLCASSVRGASNQPQHFGDGTRLSIL.

The rearrangement joins TRBV7-9 to TRBJ1-2, with 8 bases matching TRBD1. The CDR3 covers 15 residues. Per germline, CDR1 SEHNR and CDR2 FQNEAQ (reference sequence). Germline trimming cut 1 base from V and 4 bases from J; bases unmatched to any gene: 5. This CDR3 reads CASSLGQGAPYGYTF. Written as DNA, the CDR3 is TGTGCCAGCAGCTTAGGTCAGGGGGCACCCTATGGCTACACCTTC.

The CDR3 protein is CASSTRQGSSYNEQFF. The CDR3 bases are TGTGCCAGCAGCACTCGACAGGGGAGCTCCTACAATGAGCAGTTCTTC. The V call is TRBV7-9, the J call TRBJ2-1, with 8 bases matching TRBD1. Per germline, CDR1 SEHNR and CDR2 FQNEAQ (reference sequence). CDR3 size: 16 residues. J lost 0 bases, V lost 5 bases, and 6 bases had no gene match.

The rearrangement joins TRBV19 to TRBJ1-5; TRBD1 is a possible D gene (5 bases). Per the germline V gene, CDR1 is LNHDA and CDR2 is SQIVND (reference sequence). V lost 1 base, J lost 5 bases, and 12 bases lay in between. The CDR3 contains 15 residues. The CDR3 nucleotides are TGTGCCAGTAGTATAGCCGATTGGGGCGATCAGCCCCAGCATTTT. Translation: CASSIADWGDQPQHF.

V usage is TRBV5-1 and J usage is TRBJ2-4; 7 nucleotides match TRBD2. Germline V gene sequence: CDR1 SGHRS, CDR2 YFSETQ. There are 14 residues in the CDR3. The V gene end was trimmed by 3 bases and the J gene end by 4 bases; junction bases not matched to a gene: 4. CDR3 sequence: CASSWGTTKNIQYF. The CDR3 region has the DNA TGCGCCAGCAGCTGGGGGACTACTAAAAACATTCAGTACTTC.

The V call is TRBV7-3, the J call TRBJ2-3, with D possibly TRBD2 on 5 matching bases. Deletions cut 5 bases from V and 7 bases from J, with 19 bases between. CDR3 length equals 15 residues. The germline V gene has CDR1 SGHTA and CDR2 FQGTGA. The CDR3 region has the DNA TGTGCCAGCAGCCCTGACGGGGTACGTCCGAATACGCAGTATTTT. Its protein product is CASSPDGVRPNTQYF.

This sequence joins TRBV30 and TRBJ1-5, with D maybe TRBD1 (6 bases). The CDR3 is 17 residues long. The V end was cut by 2 bases, the J end by 0 bases, with 17 bases between. Germline CDR1 GTSNPN, CDR2 SVGIG (reference sequence). CDR3: CAWSSRGGAYSNQPQHF. Here the CDR3 DNA reads TGTGCCTGGAGTTCAAGGGGGGGGGCTTATAGCAATCAGCCCCAGCATTTT.

This clone was counted only a few times. This chain connects TRBV25-1 to TRBJ1-1, with D uncertain. Germline CDR1 and CDR2: MGHDK and SYGVNS. CDR3 length equals 13 residues. Trimming removed 3 bases at V and 3 bases at J, with 8 bases between. CDR3 coding DNA: TGTGCCAGCAGTGAGGGCACTTACACTGAAGCTTTCTTT. This sequence encodes CASSEGTYTEAFF.

This chain links TRBV5-1 with TRBJ2-3; 7 bases agree with TRBD2. J lost 5 bases, V lost 2 bases, and 5 bases had no gene match. The CDR3 covers 14 residues. CDR1 and CDR2 from the germline V gene are SGHRS and YFSETQ. CDR3 nucleotides: TGCGCCAGCAGCTTAATAGGGACTAAAGATACGCAGTATTTT. Protein: CASSLIGTKDTQYF.